This T cell receptor beta chain derives from a study of T cells in Graves' hyperthyroidism and ophthalmopathy. Many counts were recorded for this clonotype. What it binds is not known. Authors of the study amplified TCR beta CDR3 regions from RNA transcripts. HTBI primers were the set used in a first-round RT-PCR of the TCR CDR3. One entry per CDR3 protein, called by TCRdb with MiXCR from the multiplex PCR reads. The sample includes 300,000 to 500,000 distinct CDR3 sequences, around an eighth of them seen just once. Whole-study findings and limits: By a 13 V-J model, ophthalmopathy was set apart from stable hyperthyroidism. Ophthalmopathy was model-predicted a median approximately six months pre-onset.

J gave up 5 bases and V 6 bases, and 9 bases lay outside the gene matches. CDR3 length: 15 residues. Germline V CDR1 and CDR2: SNHLY, FYNNEI. It was uncontrolled infection, other autoimmune disease, pregnancy or lactation that excluded patients. Clinical symptoms, serum thyroxine and TRAb, thyroid ultrasound and orbital computed tomography were used for the diagnoses. The sequenced material came from blood. The rearrangement links TRBV2 to TRBJ2-7; 11 nucleotides match TRBD2. This clonotype was obtained from a man aged 45-60 years with Graves' ophthalmopathy. This CDR3 is CASSLPLAGAHEQYF. CDR3 nucleotide sequence: TGTGCCAGCAGCCTCCCACTAGCGGGAGCCCACGAGCAGTACTTC.